Here is one TCR beta chain with its context. Its specificity is not known. Because the CDR3 is missing its conserved closing phenylalanine or tryptophan, this is likely a read error. No DNA is shown, since the ends of the CDR3 on it are uncertain; the CDR3 is the one TCRdb lists. Sequencing used immunoSEQ multiplex PCR; TCRdb keeps in-frame clones, though not all of them. This sample yields 20,000 to 25,000 clones, of which roughly 72% are seen a single time; 9.1% belongs to the top ten. The record originates from a study of vaccination effects on CD4 cells after COVID-19. Study observations and caveats: Clones from infection and from vaccination both contracted markedly late after vaccination.

The CDR3 adds up to 13 amino acids, both ends counted. Germline V gene lookup returns CDR1 MNHEY and CDR2 SMNVEV (reference sequence). The ViraFEST assay expanded antigen-specific CD4+ T cells with viral peptide pools before sequencing. Subsequent to less than 13 days of culture, CD4+ T cells were isolated. Nucleocapsid antibodies stayed negative before and after vaccination, showing no earlier SARS-CoV-2 infection. The genes are TRBV27 and TRBJ1-2. This TCR came from a human donor who received a COVID-19 vaccine. The sequences come from CD4+ T cells from PBMCs cultured with HCoV-NL63 spike peptides, collected before COVID-19 vaccination. The chain's CDR3 is CASSLRRDGGETL.